This T cell receptor beta chain was profiled in a study of regulatory T cells in long-lasting Graves disease. Study outcomes and limitations: Sample size, which was small, may have reduced accuracy. Among samples with persistent disease, TRBV28, TRBJ1-2 and TRBJ2-5 were favored. In persistent patients, shared public clonotypes (about 2,800) outnumbered those in new patients (around 1,000).

The ends were cut back, 5 bases at V and 1 base at J, with 10 bases in the middle. The CDR3 consists of 14 residues. Germline V CDR1 and CDR2: SGHAT, FQNNGV. According to the study, TCR beta libraries were built with iRepertoire HTBI primers and CDR3-region Arm-PCR. Source study methods: Samples jointly harbored 55 to 75 TRBV and fewer than 15 TRBJ segments. TCRdb re-analysed the multiplex PCR reads in MiXCR, keeping a single row per CDR3 protein. The V and J calls and clone size come from TCRdb's table, not from the authors' own analysis. This sample yields about 400,000 distinct CDR3 sequences, of which around 20% are seen a single time; roughly 20% belongs to the top ten. A note on this clonotype: Its antigen is as yet unknown.

Indicated time point: persistent/refractory GD, antithyroid drugs over 5 years with positive TRAb. PBMCs provided the RNA from which the TCR library was made. This sequence was found in a female donor with Graves disease. The material sequenced was peripheral blood mononuclear cells (PBMCs), taken when the disease was refractory, from a patient treated with antithyroid drugs. V gene TRBV11-2 combines with J gene TRBJ2-3, with D uncertain. Here the CDR3 DNA reads TGTGCCAGCAGCCAGAGTGGGGGCACAGATACGCAGTATTTT. It specifies CASSQSGGTDTQYF.